This T cell receptor (beta chain) is drawn from a study of CD8+CD57+ T cells in acquired aplastic anemia. Study as a whole: Quantities of DNA derived from sorted CD4+ and CD8+ cells averaged roughly 3.4 ug.

Profiling of TCR beta VDJ combinations and CDR3 sequences used genomic DNA as template. TCRdb ran MiXCR on the reads and lists one entry per CDR3 protein. Of 100,000 to 150,000 distinct CDR3 sequences listed, about 60% were seen once; the top ten hold about 29%. Sequencing involved patients with CD8+CD57+ cell expansion previously shown by flow cytometry. Every patient had severe acquired aplastic anemia. V shed 3 bases and J shed 2 bases, with 6 bases lying between them. The CDR3 sequence is 13 residues long. Germline loops: CDR1 LNHDA, CDR2 SQIVND (reference sequence). Overall study results and limits: Patients were compared with controls for CD8+ Simpson's diversity, and no significant difference emerged. Patients and controls shared some 30 CD8+ CDR3 sequences, highly expressed in patients.

This clonotype was recorded at least ten times. Its antigen is not known. The J gene is TRBJ2-3, the V gene TRBV19; D ambiguous. Sequencing was performed on sorted CD4+, CD8+, or CD8+CD57+ T cells (not recorded which) from PBMCs. The TCR comes from a human donor with aplastic anemia. For the CDR3, the DNA is TGTGCCAGTAGTATCACTGTCACAGATACGCAGTATTTT. Translating gives CASSITVTDTQYF. The full variable domain, rest sourced from reference TRBV19 and TRBJ2-3, is DGGITQSPKYLFRKEGQNVTLSCEQNLNHDAMYWYRQDPGQGLRLIYYSQIVNDFQKGDIAEGYSVSREKKESFPLTVTSAQKNPTAFYLCASSITVTDTQYFGPGTRLTVL.